What follows are 11 T cell receptor beta chains derived from one specimen sequenced in a study of blood T cell repertoires in COVID-19. Only in-frame clones appear in the TCRdb table, and some are missing; sequencing was by immunoSEQ multiplex PCR. This table holds about 290,000 clones, around 90% found once. Sequencing was carried out using peripheral blood. The origin of the receptors is a woman between 35 and 50 years old who had recovered from COVID-19.

This rearrangement joins TRBV5-5 to TRBJ2-1; weak D call: TRBD2 (6 bases). The CDR3 runs to 15 residues. Deletions cut 2 bases from V and 8 bases from J, with 17 bases between. Germline loops: CDR1 SGHKS, CDR2 YYEKEE (reference sequence). The DNA of the CDR3 is TGTGCCAGCAGCTTATTAGTGGTTTCGGGGGATGAGCAGTTCTTC. Its protein is CASSLLVVSGDEQFF.

The V and J genes are TRBV5-4 and TRBJ2-6; D uncertain. Germline V lookup: CDR1 SGHNT, CDR2 YYREEE (reference sequence). This CDR3 is 16 amino acids long. V lost 4 bases to trimming and J lost 1 base, with 12 bases between them. DNA of the CDR3: TGTGCCAGCAGCGTAATGTCGCAGTCTGGGGCCAACGTCCTGACTTTC. Translated, it gives CASSVMSQSGANVLTF.

The chain joins TRBV11-2 to TRBJ2-7; TRBD2 is a possible D gene (6 bases). CDR3 length equals 13 residues. Germline values: CDR1 SGHAT, CDR2 FQNNGV. The ends were cut back, 4 bases at V and 6 bases at J, with 13 bases in the middle. The chain's CDR3 is CASSSGLTSEQYF. The CDR3 nucleotides are TGTGCCAGCAGCTCCGGACTAACCAGCGAGCAGTACTTC.

This clone was observed a handful of times. V usage is TRBV11-3 and J usage is TRBJ1-4; D ambiguous. The V end was cut by 9 bases, the J end by 0 bases, with 8 bases between. Germline V gene sequence: CDR1 SGHNT, CDR2 YENEEA. The CDR3 is made up of 13 amino acids. CDR3 sequence: CASQGATNEKLFF. Here the CDR3 DNA reads TGTGCCAGTCAAGGAGCAACTAATGAAAAACTGTTTTTT.

This clone has more than one count but fewer than ten. The chain uses TRBV2 and TRBJ2-7; D is perhaps TRBD2 (6 bases). The length of the CDR3 is 15 residues. The germline V gene has CDR1 SNHLY and CDR2 FYNNEI. Trimming stripped 4 bases from V and 2 bases from J, with 15 bases between. CDR3 in amino acids: CASSGRRGGTYEQYF. CDR3 nucleotide sequence: TGTGCCAGCAGTGGACGTCGGGGAGGAACCTACGAGCAGTACTTC. Drawing the rest from reference TRBV2 and TRBJ2-7, the complete variable domain is EPEVTQTPSHQVTQMGQEVILRCVPISNHLYFYWYRQILGQKVEFLVSFYNNEISEKSEIFDDQFSVERPDGSNFTLKIRSTKLEDSAMYFCASSGRRGGTYEQYFGPGTRLTVT.

This sequence joins TRBV28 and TRBJ1-5; D is unresolved. V lost 3 bases to trimming and J lost 0 bases, with 6 bases between them. The CDR3 loop spans 14 amino acids. Germline-derived CDR1 and CDR2 are MDHEN and SYDVKM. The CDR3 loop is CASSFPNSNQPQHF. Here the CDR3 DNA reads TGTGCCAGCAGTTTCCCCAATAGCAATCAGCCCCAGCATTTT.

This clone is a singleton in its sample. The gene calls are TRBV28 and TRBJ2-7, with D perhaps TRBD1 (5 bases). Germline V lookup: CDR1 MDHEN, CDR2 SYDVKM. V was pared by 5 bases and J by 9 bases, with 17 bases between. The CDR3 is made up of 13 amino acids. The CDR3 sequence: CASSRGRVTGQYF. In nucleotides, the CDR3 is TGTGCCAGCAGTAGGGGCAGGGTTACAGGGCAGTACTTC.

The J gene is TRBJ2-7, the V gene TRBV27; tentative D call: TRBD2 (6 bases). The CDR3 covers 15 residues. Germline loops: CDR1 MNHEY, CDR2 SMNVEV (reference sequence). The ends were cut back, 2 bases at V and 2 bases at J, with 13 bases in the middle. CDR3 loop: CASSLQEGGPYEQYF. The CDR3 nucleotides read TGTGCCAGCAGTTTACAGGAGGGTGGCCCCTACGAGCAGTACTTC.

This clone was counted a single time. The CDR3 nucleotides are TGTGCCACCAGTGACCCTGACAGGAACAATGAGCAGTTCTTC. This translates into CATSDPDRNNEQFF. The V call is TRBV24-1, the J call TRBJ2-1; D may be TRBD1 (6 bases). CDR1 is KGHDR, CDR2 SFDVKD, per germline. Trimming removed 4 bases at V and 5 bases at J, with 11 bases between. The CDR3 contains 14 residues.

This clone occurred once. This chain joins TRBV5-1 and TRBJ2-7; 12 bases are a match to TRBD2. Germline loops: CDR1 SGHRS, CDR2 YFSETQ. This CDR3 comprises 15 residues. J lost 6 bases, V lost 1 base, and 5 bases had no gene match. DNA for the CDR3: TGCGCCAGCAGCTTGAGACTAGCGGGAGACCCCGAGCAGTACTTC. It translates to CASSLRLAGDPEQYF.

V and J are TRBV5-4 and TRBJ2-2; TRBD2 aligns across 12 bases. The CDR3 totals 16 residues. J was trimmed by 5 bases and V by 4 bases; bases with no gene match: 6. The germline V gene encodes CDR1 SGHNT and CDR2 YYREEE (reference sequence). The CDR3 sequence is CASSRAGTSGTGELFF. The CDR3, as DNA: TGTGCCAGCAGCAGAGCCGGGACTAGCGGGACCGGGGAGCTGTTTTTT.